A selection of T cell receptor beta chains follows, all from one sample in a study of shared clonotypes between healthy human individuals. Using immunoSEQ multiplex PCR, the repertoire was profiled, and TCRdb retains in-frame clones only, with some absent. The sample holds a few million clones, 90% to 95% seen once. The sample taken for sequencing was naive CD4+ T cells from PBMCs. The receptors come from a man between 18 and 29 years old in good health. Some clones in this sample may be carry-over from other donors' samples. The CDR3 runs from the conserved cysteine through the conserved F or W. A D gene is named only where the DNA matches it firmly. Part of the rows lack a size; the others show once, few, many or a class for expanded clones.

- TRBJ2-7 TRBV7-9 - TGTGCCAGCAGCCCCGGCTACGAGCAGTACTTC CASSPGYEQYF
- TRBJ1-4 TRBV5-1 TRBD1 TGCGCCAGCAGCTTGAGGGGGCAGGATAATGAAAAACTGTTTTTT CASSLRGQDNEKLFF
- TRBJ1-3 TRBV7-6 - TGTGCCAGCAGCTTACAACATGGAAACACCATATATTTT CASSLQHGNTIYF
- TRBJ2-2 TRBV7-2 - TGTGCCAGCAGCCACTCGGCACTTAACACCGGGGAGCTGTTTTTT CASSHSALNTGELFF
- TRBJ1-1 TRBV7-9 TRBD1 TGTGCCAGCAGCTTGACAGGGGGCGGTGAAGCTTTCTTT CASSLTGGGEAFF
- TRBJ1-2 TRBV28 - TGTGCCAGCAGTTTGGGTCTTAACTATGGCTACACCTTC CASSLGLNYGYTF
once TRBJ2-3 TRBV7-9 - TGTGCCAGCAGCTTTGTAGCGGAGTACACAGATACGCAGTATTTT CASSFVAEYTDTQYF
- TRBJ1-1 TRBV7-6 - TGTGCCAGCAGCAGAAGACCGCTACAGAACACTGAAGCTTTCTTT CASSRRPLQNTEAFF
- TRBJ2-7 TRBV5-6 TRBD1 TGTGCCAGCAGCTGGGGGACAGTTTCCTACGAGCAGTACTTC CASSWGTVSYEQYF
- TRBJ1-5 TRBV28 - TGTGCCACCACTAGGTGGGGACGCAATCAGCCTCAGCATTTT CATTRWGRNQPQHF
few TRBJ1-1 TRBV2 - TGTGCCAGCAGCGCCGGCAACACTGAAGCTTTCTTT CASSAGNTEAFF
- TRBJ2-7 TRBV6-5 - TGTGCCAGCAGTTACGGTCGCAGGACCTACGAGCAGTACTTC CASSYGRRTYEQYF
- TRBJ2-1 TRBV18 TRBD2 TGTGCCAGCTCACCTACGACTAGCCGGAACTACAATGAGCAGTTCTTC CASSPTTSRNYNEQFF
- TRBJ1-2 TRBV28 - TGTGCCAGCAGCCACCCGGGGGGCTACACCTTC CASSHPGGYTF
- TRBJ2-3 TRBV4-3 - TGCGCCAGCAGCCAAGATTTGAATGTACAAAGCCCAGATACGCAGTATTTT CASSQDLNVQSPDTQYF
- TRBJ1-1 TRBV28 - TGTGCCAGCAGTTGGGGTGGTGGGGGGGCGACTGAAGCTTTCTTT CASSWGGGGATEAFF
- TRBJ1-4 TRBV7-3 TRBD1 TGTGCCAGCAACGTGGACAGGTTTAATGAAAAACTGTTTTTT CASNVDRFNEKLFF
- TRBJ2-5 TRBV29-1 TRBD1 TGCAGCGGCCGGACAGGGGAAGAGACCCAGTACTTC CSGRTGEETQYF
- TRBJ2-7 TRBV5-1 - TGCGCCAGCAGCCCCCCCGGAGAGGGGCGCAACTACGAGCAGTACTTC CASSPPGEGRNYEQYF
- TRBJ2-1 TRBV5-1 - TGCGCCAGCAGCTTGGTAGGCGGCACCTACAATGAGCAGTTCTTC CASSLVGGTYNEQFF
- TRBJ1-1 TRBV2 - TGTGCCAGCAGCGAGGGGGGGATGAACACTGAAGCTTTCTTT CASSEGGMNTEAFF
- TRBJ2-1 TRBV7-2 TRBD2 TGTGCCAGCAGCTTATTCAGCGGGAGTCGGTATGAGCAGTTCTTC CASSLFSGSRYEQFF
- TRBJ2-3 TRBV5-6 - TGTGCCAGCAGCTTGATAGACACAGATACGCAGTATTTT CASSLIDTDTQYF
- TRBJ1-5 TRBV28 - TGTGCCAGCAGCCGGGTGGAGGTATCCCAGCCCCAGCATTTT CASSRVEVSQPQHF
- TRBJ2-5 TRBV7-9 - TGTGCCAGCAGCTTTGGAGGCTACCAAGAGACCCAGTACTTC CASSFGGYQETQYF
many TRBJ2-5 TRBV4-2 - TGTGCCAGCAGCCAAGTGGGACTGCAAGAGACCCAGTACTTC CASSQVGLQETQYF
- TRBJ1-5 TRBV18 TRBD1 TGTGCCAGCTCAACGGGACAGGGAGGCAATCAGCCCCAGCATTTT CASSTGQGGNQPQHF
- TRBJ1-4 TRBV19 TRBD1 TGTGCCAGTAGTCCCTACAGGGGCGGTGGTGAAAAACTGTTTTTT CASSPYRGGGEKLFF
- TRBJ2-7 TRBV6-5 - TGTGCCAGCAGCCTAGACACCGGCCACTACGAGCAGTACTTC CASSLDTGHYEQYF
- TRBJ1-2 TRBV5-1 - TGCGCCAGCAGCTCGGACGGGACGGGCTATGGCTACACCTTC CASSSDGTGYGYTF
few TRBJ1-5 TRBV18 - TGTGCCAGCTCACCAGGGACCGGCAATCAGCCCCAGCATTTT CASSPGTGNQPQHF
- TRBJ2-1 TRBV9 - TGTGCCAGCAGCGTAGATGGGGACTCCTCCTACAATGAGCAGTTCTTC CASSVDGDSSYNEQFF
- TRBJ2-2 TRBV5-1 TRBD2 TGCGCCAGTATCGGACTAGCGGGGAACACCGGGGAGCTGTTTTTT CASIGLAGNTGELFF
- TRBJ2-7 TRBV2 TRBD2 TGTGCCAGCAGTGGCGGTAGCGGGGCCTCCTACGAGCAGTACTTC CASSGGSGASYEQYF
- TRBJ1-2 TRBV28 - TGTGCCAGCAGCCCATGGACAAGCTATGGCTACACCTTC CASSPWTSYGYTF
- TRBJ2-2 TRBV9 TRBD2 TGTGCCAGCAGCGTAGTGGCGGGAGGGCCGCGGGAGCTGTTTTTT CASSVVAGGPRELFF
- TRBJ2-5 TRBV7-8 - TGTGCCAGCAGCTTAGAGGCCTACTCACAAGAGACCCAGTACTTC CASSLEAYSQETQYF
few TRBJ2-7 TRBV5-1 TRBD1 TGCGCCAGCAGTGATATGACAGGGGCCTCCTACGAGCAGTACTTC CASSDMTGASYEQYF
- TRBJ2-7 TRBV5-1 - TGCGCCAGCAGCAACGGGACGTGGCCCAACTACGAGCAGTACTTC CASSNGTWPNYEQYF
- TRBJ1-2 TRBV28 - TGTGCCAGCAGCCAAAGGCTTAATGGCTACACCTTC CASSQRLNGYTF
few TRBJ1-1 TRBV6-5 - TGTGCCAGCAGTCCGGACAGTACGCCTGAAGCTTTCTTT CASSPDSTPEAFF
- TRBJ1-4 TRBV28 - TGTGCCAGCAATAGGGCAACTAATGAAAAACTGTTTTTT CASNRATNEKLFF
- TRBJ2-7 TRBV9 - TGTGCCAGCAGCGTAAGGCTCCTGGGGGAGCAGTACTTC CASSVRLLGEQYF
- TRBJ1-5 TRBV5-1 - TGCGCCAGCAGCTTGGTCTCGGGGCCGGTAGCCCCGGGGAATCAGCCCCAGCATTTT CASSLVSGPVAPGNQPQHF
- TRBJ2-1 TRBV12-5 - TGTGCTAGTGGTTTGGGGGGGGCTAGCGGCAACAATGAGCAGTTCTTC CASGLGGASGNNEQFF
- TRBJ2-1 TRBV27 TRBD2 TGTGCCACCAGGACTAGCGGGAGGGTGGGAAATGAGCAGTTCTTC CATRTSGRVGNEQFF
- TRBJ1-6 TRBV15 - TGTGCCACCAGCAGAGTGGGGGAGAATTCACCCCTCCACTTT CATSRVGENSPLHF
once TRBJ2-1 TRBV7-2 - TGTGCCAGCAGCCCCCCCGGGGGTTCCAATGAGCAGTTCTTC CASSPPGGSNEQFF
- TRBJ1-4 TRBV28 - TGTGCCAGCAGTTTAATTTTCCGGATCGAAAAACTGTTTTTT CASSLIFRIEKLFF
- TRBJ2-5 TRBV25-1 - TGTGCCAGCAGTGTGTCTAATGGTGGAGAGACCCAGTACTTC CASSVSNGGETQYF
- TRBJ1-2 TRBV6-1 - TGTGCCAGCAGCCCCCGGACTACCCAAACGGGAACCTTC CASSPRTTQTGTF
- TRBJ2-2 TRBV6-5 - TGTGCCAGCAGACCTCAACTAGTATCCGGGGAGCTGTTTTTT CASRPQLVSGELFF
- TRBJ1-3 TRBV2 - TGTGCCAGCAGTCGAGGCGGATCTGGAAACACCATATATTTT CASSRGGSGNTIYF
- TRBJ1-2 TRBV28 - TGTGCCAGCAGCCCTCCCGGGGCAAATGGCTACACCTTC CASSPPGANGYTF
- TRBJ2-7 TRBV30 - TGTGCCTGGACTCACAAGGGGGGCCTTTACGAGCAGTACTTC CAWTHKGGLYEQYF
- TRBJ1-4 TRBV28 - TGTGCCAGCAGCCTGGCCGTAGGGGAGGAAAAACTGTTTTTT CASSLAVGEEKLFF
- TRBJ1-3 TRBV10-3 - TGTGCCATCAGTGAGGGGTTGGTGGGAAACACCATATATTTT CAISEGLVGNTIYF